These T cell receptor beta chains were read from a single sample in a study of shared T cell receptors in the human thymus. Generated by immunoSEQ multiplex PCR, the TCRdb table keeps only in-frame clones and is missing some. The repertoire holds some 720,000 clones, roughly 90% seen once, with roughly 0.0097% in the top ten. These data also formed part of another study, on human thymus T cells.

The sequenced sample consisted of thymocytes. Receptors originate from a boy in the first two years of life with a congenital heart defect. CDR3s include the opening cysteine and the closing phenylalanine or tryptophan. A D gene is named only where the DNA matches it firmly. Expanded clones are given a class, and other clones once, few, many or no size at all.

d_gene: -; abundance: few; j_gene: TRBJ1-1; v_gene: TRBV7-2; CDR3aa: CASSLVAGGIGTEAFF; CDR3nt: TGTGCCAGCAGCTTAGTCGCGGGGGGTATAGGCACTGAAGCTTTCTTT
d_gene: -; abundance: -; j_gene: TRBJ1-2; v_gene: TRBV6-1; CDR3aa: CASSARTWGYTF; CDR3nt: TGTGCCAGCAGTGCCCGGACTTGGGGCTACACCTTC
d_gene: -; abundance: -; j_gene: TRBJ1-5; v_gene: TRBV6-1; CDR3aa: CASSEGNRNQPQHF; CDR3nt: TGTGCCAGCAGTGAAGGGAACAGGAATCAGCCCCAGCATTTT
d_gene: -; abundance: -; j_gene: TRBJ2-7; v_gene: TRBV28; CDR3aa: CASSYRDCSYEQYF; CDR3nt: TGTGCCAGCAGTTACCGGGACTGCTCCTACGAGCAGTACTTC
d_gene: -; abundance: -; j_gene: TRBJ1-4; v_gene: TRBV5-6; CDR3aa: CASSLGPRGEKLFF; CDR3nt: TGTGCCAGCAGCTTGGGGCCTAGGGGGGAAAAACTGTTTTTT
d_gene: TRBD1; abundance: once; j_gene: TRBJ1-3; v_gene: TRBV27; CDR3aa: CASRDREGNTIYF; CDR3nt: TGTGCCAGCCGTGACAGGGAAGGAAACACCATATATTTT
d_gene: -; abundance: once; j_gene: TRBJ1-2; v_gene: TRBV21-1; CDR3aa: CASNRGRQGGYGYTF; CDR3nt: TGTGCCAGCAACAGAGGGCGACAGGGGGGCTATGGCTACACCTTC
d_gene: TRBD2; abundance: -; j_gene: TRBJ2-5; v_gene: TRBV4-3; CDR3aa: CASSQGGGGRALREQETQYF; CDR3nt: TGCGCCAGCAGCCAAGGTGGGGGCGGGAGGGCCTTGAGGGAGCAAGAGACCCAGTACTTC
d_gene: TRBD2; abundance: -; j_gene: TRBJ2-3; v_gene: TRBV27; CDR3aa: CASSFKNSGTTPASDTQYF; CDR3nt: TGTGCCAGCAGTTTTAAAAATTCCGGGACTACCCCGGCTTCGGATACGCAGTATTTT
d_gene: -; abundance: few; j_gene: TRBJ2-1; v_gene: TRBV28; CDR3aa: CASSLWGTHYNEQFF; CDR3nt: TGTGCCAGCAGTCTGTGGGGGACACACTACAATGAGCAGTTCTTC
d_gene: TRBD1; abundance: -; j_gene: TRBJ1-1; v_gene: TRBV28; CDR3aa: CASSLGKGALPNTEAFF; CDR3nt: TGTGCCAGCAGTTTGGGGAAGGGGGCCCTTCCGAACACTGAAGCTTTCTTT
d_gene: -; abundance: -; j_gene: TRBJ2-3; v_gene: TRBV2; CDR3aa: CASSLTDTQYF; CDR3nt: TGTGCCAGCAGTCTCACAGATACGCAGTATTTT
d_gene: -; abundance: -; j_gene: TRBJ2-5; v_gene: TRBV30; CDR3aa: CAWRDTSVKYF; CDR3nt: TGTGCCTGGAGGGACACATCGGTTAAGTACTTC
d_gene: TRBD2; abundance: once; j_gene: TRBJ2-3; v_gene: TRBV2; CDR3aa: CASSPLAGGADTQYF; CDR3nt: TGTGCCAGCAGCCCACTAGCGGGTGGGGCAGATACGCAGTATTTT
d_gene: -; abundance: -; j_gene: TRBJ2-5; v_gene: TRBV11-2; CDR3aa: CVSSLGGTQYF; CDR3nt: TGTGTCAGCAGCTTGGGGGGGACCCAGTACTTC
d_gene: -; abundance: -; j_gene: TRBJ1-2; v_gene: TRBV27; CDR3aa: CASRSQRPVRGNYGYTF; CDR3nt: TGTGCCAGCAGATCACAAAGACCCGTCCGCGGAAACTATGGCTACACCTTC
d_gene: TRBD2; abundance: -; j_gene: TRBJ2-3; v_gene: TRBV5-8; CDR3aa: CASSLTSGSTDTQYF; CDR3nt: TGTGCCAGCAGCTTAACTAGCGGGAGTACAGATACGCAGTATTTT
d_gene: -; abundance: -; j_gene: TRBJ2-3; v_gene: TRBV6-6; CDR3aa: CASIRWASSTDTQYF; CDR3nt: TGTGCCAGCATCCGCTGGGCCAGCAGCACAGATACGCAGTATTTT
d_gene: TRBD2; abundance: -; j_gene: TRBJ2-3; v_gene: TRBV30; CDR3aa: CAWRAGVTDTQYF; CDR3nt: TGTGCCTGGAGAGCGGGAGTCACGGATACGCAGTATTTT
d_gene: -; abundance: -; j_gene: TRBJ2-7; v_gene: TRBV27; CDR3aa: CASSYQEKTYEQYF; CDR3nt: TGTGCCAGCAGTTACCAGGAAAAAACCTACGAGCAGTACTTC
d_gene: -; abundance: -; j_gene: TRBJ2-1; v_gene: TRBV20-1; CDR3aa: CSAPRGAEQFF; CDR3nt: TGCAGTGCCCCCCGAGGAGCTGAGCAGTTCTTC
d_gene: -; abundance: -; j_gene: TRBJ1-1; v_gene: TRBV9; CDR3aa: CASSVVSRGGYTEAFF; CDR3nt: TGTGCCAGCAGCGTAGTATCGCGGGGTGGGTACACTGAAGCTTTCTTT
d_gene: -; abundance: -; j_gene: TRBJ2-1; v_gene: TRBV7-9; CDR3aa: CASRPDPRGVGHEQFF; CDR3nt: TGTGCCAGCAGACCCGACCCGCGGGGCGTGGGCCATGAGCAGTTCTTC
d_gene: TRBD1; abundance: -; j_gene: TRBJ2-2; v_gene: TRBV28; CDR3aa: CATRGPSNTGELFF; CDR3nt: TGTGCCACCAGGGGGCCGTCGAACACCGGGGAGCTGTTTTTT
d_gene: -; abundance: -; j_gene: TRBJ2-7; v_gene: TRBV4-1; CDR3aa: CASSQTWDFYYEQYF; CDR3nt: TGCGCCAGCAGCCAGACCTGGGACTTTTACTACGAGCAGTACTTC
d_gene: -; abundance: -; j_gene: TRBJ2-7; v_gene: TRBV27; CDR3aa: CASSLRRESYEQYF; CDR3nt: TGTGCCAGCAGTTTACGACGGGAGAGCTACGAGCAGTACTTC
d_gene: -; abundance: few; j_gene: TRBJ1-1; v_gene: TRBV7-2; CDR3aa: CASSLGDTTEAFF; CDR3nt: TGTGCCAGCAGCTTAGGGGACACCACTGAAGCTTTCTTT
d_gene: TRBD1; abundance: -; j_gene: TRBJ2-7; v_gene: TRBV18; CDR3aa: CASSLSGTGGCEQYF; CDR3nt: TGTGCCAGCTCACTTTCCGGGACAGGGGGCTGCGAGCAGTACTTC
d_gene: TRBD1; abundance: -; j_gene: TRBJ2-7; v_gene: TRBV19; CDR3aa: CASSPSWTGLSYEQYF; CDR3nt: TGTGCCAGTAGTCCATCCTGGACAGGGTTGTCCTACGAGCAGTACTTC
d_gene: -; abundance: -; j_gene: TRBJ1-5; v_gene: TRBV6-1; CDR3aa: CASSERGRGSNQPQHF; CDR3nt: TGTGCCAGCAGTGAAAGGGGCAGGGGCTCCAATCAGCCCCAGCATTTT
d_gene: -; abundance: once; j_gene: TRBJ2-2; v_gene: TRBV4-2; CDR3aa: CASSQEISGNTGELFF; CDR3nt: TGTGCCAGCAGCCAAGAGATTAGCGGGAACACCGGGGAGCTGTTTTTT
d_gene: -; abundance: once; j_gene: TRBJ2-1; v_gene: TRBV6-4; CDR3aa: CARRPSPYNEQFF; CDR3nt: TGTGCCAGACGACCTAGCCCCTACAATGAGCAGTTCTTC
d_gene: TRBD2; abundance: -; j_gene: TRBJ2-7; v_gene: TRBV7-9; CDR3aa: CASSLRGGEQYF; CDR3nt: TGTGCCAGCAGCTTACGCGGGGGCGAGCAGTACTTC
d_gene: TRBD2; abundance: -; j_gene: TRBJ2-3; v_gene: TRBV4-3; CDR3aa: CASSQDPWLAGDTQYF; CDR3nt: TGCGCCAGCAGCCAAGACCCCTGGCTAGCGGGGGATACGCAGTATTTT
d_gene: -; abundance: -; j_gene: TRBJ1-2; v_gene: TRBV20-1; CDR3aa: CSATQGYGYTF; CDR3nt: TGCAGTGCTACGCAGGGGTATGGCTACACCTTC
d_gene: -; abundance: -; j_gene: TRBJ1-2; v_gene: TRBV11-3; CDR3aa: CASSLDRNYGYTF; CDR3nt: TGTGCCAGCAGCTTAGACAGGAACTATGGCTACACCTTC
d_gene: -; abundance: -; j_gene: TRBJ2-7; v_gene: TRBV5-1; CDR3aa: CASSLGPGTYEQYF; CDR3nt: TGCGCCAGCAGCTTGGGGCCAGGTACCTACGAGCAGTACTTC
d_gene: TRBD1; abundance: -; j_gene: TRBJ2-7; v_gene: TRBV6-4; CDR3aa: CASSGGQGGYEQYF; CDR3nt: TGTGCCAGCAGTGGCGGACAGGGGGGCTACGAGCAGTACTTC
d_gene: -; abundance: -; j_gene: TRBJ1-5; v_gene: TRBV21-1; CDR3aa: CARKLYRGRQPQHF; CDR3nt: TGTGCCAGAAAACTCTACAGGGGGCGACAGCCCCAGCATTTT
d_gene: -; abundance: once; j_gene: TRBJ2-5; v_gene: TRBV30; CDR3aa: CAWSVSRDWWETQYF; CDR3nt: TGTGCCTGGAGTGTCAGCCGGGACTGGTGGGAGACCCAGTACTTC
d_gene: TRBD2; abundance: -; j_gene: TRBJ2-1; v_gene: TRBV10-3; CDR3aa: CAISVVTSGRLNEQFF; CDR3nt: TGTGCCATCAGTGTAGTAACTAGCGGGAGGCTCAATGAGCAGTTCTTC
d_gene: -; abundance: -; j_gene: TRBJ2-5; v_gene: TRBV7-6; CDR3aa: CASSFSGRETQYF; CDR3nt: TGTGCCAGCAGCTTTTCCGGGAGAGAGACCCAGTACTTC
d_gene: TRBD2; abundance: -; j_gene: TRBJ2-1; v_gene: TRBV5-1; CDR3aa: CASSSLAGGSYNEQFF; CDR3nt: TGCGCCAGCTCTTCCCTAGCGGGAGGTTCCTACAATGAGCAGTTCTTC
d_gene: -; abundance: -; j_gene: TRBJ2-6; v_gene: TRBV19; CDR3aa: CATPTLPSGANVLTF; CDR3nt: TGTGCCACCCCTACCCTCCCCTCTGGGGCCAACGTCCTGACTTTC
d_gene: TRBD2; abundance: -; j_gene: TRBJ2-4; v_gene: TRBV5-4; CDR3aa: CASSLAGAGAANIQYF; CDR3nt: TGTGCCAGCAGCTTGGCCGGAGCGGGAGCGGCAAACATTCAGTACTTC
d_gene: TRBD1; abundance: -; j_gene: TRBJ2-7; v_gene: TRBV5-4; CDR3aa: CASSLDAGTGTKQTHYEQYF; CDR3nt: TGTGCCAGCAGCTTGGACGCCGGGACAGGGACGAAACAAACCCACTACGAGCAGTACTTC
d_gene: -; abundance: -; j_gene: TRBJ2-2; v_gene: TRBV28; CDR3aa: CASSRLRTGELFF; CDR3nt: TGTGCCAGCAGCCGCCTGAGGACCGGGGAGCTGTTTTTT
d_gene: TRBD1; abundance: -; j_gene: TRBJ1-6; v_gene: TRBV27; CDR3aa: CASSPLPGQGYSPLHF; CDR3nt: TGTGCCAGCAGTCCCCTACCGGGACAGGGTTATTCACCCCTCCACTTT
d_gene: -; abundance: -; j_gene: TRBJ2-2; v_gene: TRBV5-4; CDR3aa: CASSSSRTGELFF; CDR3nt: TGTGCCAGCAGCTCTAGTAGGACCGGGGAGCTGTTTTTT
d_gene: -; abundance: -; j_gene: TRBJ1-1; v_gene: TRBV5-5; CDR3aa: CASSWSGNTEAFF; CDR3nt: TGTGCCAGCAGCTGGTCAGGGAACACTGAAGCTTTCTTT
d_gene: TRBD1; abundance: -; j_gene: TRBJ1-4; v_gene: TRBV28; CDR3aa: CASRTRQGFDEKLFF; CDR3nt: TGTGCCAGCAGAACACGACAGGGGTTCGACGAAAAACTGTTTTTT
d_gene: -; abundance: -; j_gene: TRBJ1-4; v_gene: TRBV7-2; CDR3aa: CASSQGGERREKLFF; CDR3nt: TGTGCCAGCAGCCAGGGAGGGGAGAGACGTGAAAAACTGTTTTTT
d_gene: -; abundance: -; j_gene: TRBJ2-1; v_gene: TRBV7-2; CDR3aa: CASSLDGRGASPNEQFF; CDR3nt: TGTGCCAGCAGCTTAGATGGCAGAGGCGCCTCCCCCAATGAGCAGTTCTTC
d_gene: TRBD1; abundance: few; j_gene: TRBJ1-3; v_gene: TRBV4-2; CDR3aa: CASSQQHLDRAGNTIYF; CDR3nt: TGTGCCAGCAGCCAACAACACCTAGACAGGGCTGGAAACACCATATATTTT